The clone carrying this T cell receptor (beta chain) occurred many times. The antigen remains undetermined. Trimming took 0 bases from V and 1 from J, leaving 17 bases between them. The germline CDR1 and CDR2 sequences are DFQATT and SNEGSKA (reference sequence). The CDR3 runs to 17 residues. This entry belongs to a study of neurological immune-mediated disorders. Study-level findings and limits: None of the CDR3 amino acid sequences found in expanded clones was shared across subjects. This suggests that the TCR-beta repertoires were private in all groups.

Time point indicated: longitudinal time-point 3. Unsorted libraries were generated from 2 million PBMCs. These cells had been stored in RNAlater at -80 C. With 10-nucleotide random UMIs included, cDNA was synthesized by 5'RACE. MiXCR was run by TCRdb on the 5' RACE reads, yielding one entry per CDR3 protein. Of about 48,000 distinct CDR3 sequences listed, roughly 12% were seen once; the top ten hold about 10%. The TCR sequence derives from a male donor with HTLV-1-associated myelopathy (HAM/TSP). The specimen was PBMCs. The gene calls are TRBV20-1 and TRBJ2-3, with D possibly matching TRBD2 (6 bases). This CDR3 is CSAREALRRGGTDTQYF. The CDR3 nucleotides are TGCAGTGCTAGAGAGGCCTTACGGCGGGGAGGCACAGATACGCAGTATTTT.